Shown below are 2 T cell receptor beta chains from a single sample sequenced in a study of T cells in women clearing cervical HPV infection (dated by TCRdb to 2016 to 2018). The library came from the immunoSEQ multiplex PCR assay. The table was pulled from immuneACCESS by TCRdb, which kept in-frame rearrangements only. Such tables lose some clones; where checked, under half of the loss comes from unresolved V genes, and the rest has no known cause. The sample's own table lists roughly 34,000 clones. Clones ranked in the top ten supply approximately 6.8% of the sample. The sequencing input was blood buffy coat. All receptors derive from a woman between 18 and 70 years old with a cervical HPV16 infection that either progressed to CIN3+ or cleared (not recorded which).

According to its frequency, this clone is large (0.1 to 1%). Read sequence stops 3 residues before the CDR3 end, and the germline J gene provides the missing end. This chain joins TRBV18 and TRBJ1-4, with D possibly being TRBD1 (5 bases). Germline V gene lookup returns CDR1 KGHSH and CDR2 LQKENI. V shed 3 bases and J shed 6 bases, with 8 bases lying between them. The length of the CDR3 is 13 residues. The CDR3 protein is CASSPWGDEKLFF. Partial CDR3 DNA: TGTGCCAGCTCACCCTGGGGGGATGAAAAA. The whole variable domain, remainder taken from reference TRBV18 and TRBJ1-4, is NAGVMQNPRHLVRRRGQEARLRCSPMKGHSHVYWYRQLPEEGLKFMVYLQKENIIDESGMPKERFSAEFPKEGPSILRIQQVVRGDSAAYFCASSPWGDEKLFFGSGTQLSVL.

In regard to this clone: The CDR3 goes on 3 residues after the read ends, and that part is filled in from the germline J gene. The chain joins TRBV18 to TRBJ2-6, with D possibly matching TRBD1 (5 bases). From germline, CDR1 is KGHSH and CDR2 LQKENI. The CDR3 loop spans 15 amino acids. The DNA read from the CDR3 is TGTGCCAGCTCACCCAACCGACAGACCGCCGAGGTC. Translated, it gives CASSPNRQTAEV. The whole CDR3 protein is CASSPNRQTAEVLTF.